A single sample is the source of the 10 T cell receptor beta chains below, sequenced in a study of Ad26.COV2.S vaccination and SARS-CoV-2 variants. Libraries were prepared by immunoSEQ multiplex PCR; TCRdb keeps only in-frame clonotypes and omits some of them. Of roughly 270,000 clones listed, 80% to 90% are singletons. The treatment denotes: some 20 received Ad26.COV2.S at low or high dose, single or two shots; about five received placebo; per-sample allocation not given. The samples were gathered on day 63 after the first injection of vaccine or placebo. The sample in question was peripheral blood, obtained in a trial of Ad26.COV2.S vaccine versus placebo. The receptors come from a person aged 18 to 59 who received the Ad26.COV2.S COVID-19 vaccine or a placebo.

This chain uses TRBV19 with TRBJ2-7; possible D gene TRBD2, 5 bases. Germline V gene sequence: CDR1 LNHDA, CDR2 SQIVND (reference sequence). The CDR3 runs 14 residues. V was shortened by 6 bases and J by 2 bases, with 14 bases between the two germline ends. This CDR3 reads CASRGSGPPYEQYF. CDR3 coding DNA: TGTGCCAGTAGGGGCAGCGGTCCCCCCTACGAGCAGTACTTC.

This clone was found once. The J gene is TRBJ1-1, the V gene TRBV30; TRBD1 matches at 7 bases. Germline V lookup: CDR1 GTSNPN, CDR2 SVGIG (reference sequence). V gave up 0 bases and J gave up 3 bases; unmatched junction bases: 7. This CDR3 is built from 15 residues. The CDR3 DNA reads as TGTGCCTGGAGTGTCTTAGGCCAGGGGGACACTGAAGCTTTCTTT. As protein: CAWSVLGQGDTEAFF.

The genes are TRBV2 and TRBJ2-7, with D tentatively TRBD1 (6 bases). Germline V gene sequence: CDR1 SNHLY, CDR2 FYNNEI. V lost 4 bases, J lost 6 bases, and 19 bases lay in between. CDR3 length: 15 amino acids. The CDR3 spells CASSGRDKVPSEQYF. CDR3 bases: TGTGCCAGCAGTGGCAGGGACAAGGTTCCCTCCGAGCAGTACTTC.

CDR3 nucleotides: TGTGCCAGCTCACCTCAGGAATCTGGAAACACCATATATTTT. Amino acid sequence: CASSPQESGNTIYF. The V call is TRBV18, the J call TRBJ1-3; D ambiguous. The CDR3 loop spans 14 amino acids. From germline, CDR1 is KGHSH and CDR2 LQKENI. V lost 3 bases, J lost 1 base, and 7 bases lay in between.

This clone was seen a few times. This chain uses TRBV6-1 with TRBJ1-5; D may be TRBD1 (5 bases). This CDR3 is 16 amino acids long. Germline assignment: CDR1 MNHNS and CDR2 SASEGT. V shed 4 bases and J shed 3 bases, with 16 bases lying between them. The CDR3 nucleotides read TGTGCCAGCAGTGTTATGGGGCGCGGGGCCAATCAGCCCCAGCATTTT. This gives the protein CASSVMGRGANQPQHF.

Written as DNA, the CDR3 is TGTGCCAGCAGCCTCCCCAGCGGGCCTTACAATGAGCAGTTCTTC. Protein sequence: CASSLPSGPYNEQFF. The chain combines TRBV5-5 with TRBJ2-1; D might be TRBD2 (6 bases). The V gene lost 4 bases and the J gene lost 4 bases, with 15 bases spanning the gap. CDR3 length: 15 amino acids. Germline V gene sequence: CDR1 SGHKS, CDR2 YYEKEE (reference sequence). The full variable domain, in which reference TRBV5-5 and TRBJ2-1 provide the parts outside the CDR3, is DAGVTQSPTHLIKTRGQQVTLRCSPISGHKSVSWYQQVLGQGPQFIFQYYEKEERGRGNFPDRFSARQFPNYSSELNVNALLLGDSALYLCASSLPSGPYNEQFFGPGTRLTVL.

The chain couples TRBV7-2 to TRBJ2-7, with 7 bases aligning to TRBD1. Unmatched junction bases numbered 6, after V lost 4 bases and J lost 6 bases. This CDR3 region has 13 residues. Per the germline V gene, CDR1 is SGHTA and CDR2 is FQGNSA. CDR3 residues: CASSSQDRVEQYF. The CDR3 nucleotides read TGTGCCAGCAGCTCTCAAGACAGGGTCGAGCAGTACTTC. Drawing the rest from reference TRBV7-2 and TRBJ2-7, the complete variable domain is GAGVSQSPSNKVTEKGKDVELRCDPISGHTALYWYRQSLGQGLEFLIYFQGNSAPDKSGLPSDRFSAERTGGSVSTLTIQRTQQEDSAVYLCASSSQDRVEQYFGPGTRLTVT.

The CDR3 DNA sequence: TGTGCCAGCAGCTTGGTGACGACACCGGGACTAGCGGGAATTGCAGATACGCAGTATTTT. Its protein product is CASSLVTTPGLAGIADTQYF. The chain combines TRBV5-5 with TRBJ2-3, with 13 bases fitting TRBD2. The trim removed 0 bases at V and 4 bases at J, leaving 14 bases unmatched. The germline V gene encodes CDR1 SGHKS and CDR2 YYEKEE (reference sequence). The CDR3 runs 20 residues.

The J gene is TRBJ2-3, the V gene TRBV2, with 7 positions matching TRBD2. The CDR3 length is 13 residues. After removal of 7 bases from V and 5 bases from J, the junction contained 6 bases not matched to a gene. CDR1 and CDR2 from the germline V gene are SNHLY and FYNNEI. CDR3 DNA: TGTGCCAGCAACTGGGAGGGACGAGATACGCAGTATTTT. It specifies CASNWEGRDTQYF. Combining the CDR3 with reference TRBV2 and TRBJ2-3 gives the whole variable domain EPEVTQTPSHQVTQMGQEVILRCVPISNHLYFYWYRQILGQKVEFLVSFYNNEISEKSEIFDDQFSVERPDGSNFTLKIRSTKLEDSAMYFCASNWEGRDTQYFGPGTRLTVL.

The chain carries TRBV5-1 and TRBJ2-2; TRBD1 is a possible D gene (6 bases). Trimming left V 4 bases short and J 5 bases short, with 9 bases between. Germline values: CDR1 SGHRS, CDR2 YFSETQ. The length of the CDR3 is 13 residues. CDR3 bases: TGCGCCAGCAGCATCGACAGGACCGGGGAGCTGTTTTTT. It is translated as CASSIDRTGELFF.